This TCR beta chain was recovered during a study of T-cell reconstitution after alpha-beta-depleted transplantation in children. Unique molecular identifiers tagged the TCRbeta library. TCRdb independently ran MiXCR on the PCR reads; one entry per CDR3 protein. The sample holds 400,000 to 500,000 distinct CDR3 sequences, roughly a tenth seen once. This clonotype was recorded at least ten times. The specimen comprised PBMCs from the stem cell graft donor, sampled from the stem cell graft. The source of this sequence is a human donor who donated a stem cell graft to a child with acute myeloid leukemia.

The CDR3 spells CSASPPGDLEKLFF. For the CDR3, the DNA is TGCAGTGCTAGCCCCCCAGGGGATCTTGAAAAACTGTTTTTT. The V call is TRBV20-1, the J call TRBJ1-4; perhaps TRBD1 as D (6 bases). Trimming stripped 3 bases from V and 7 bases from J, with 15 bases between. Germline CDR1 reads DFQATT; CDR2 reads SNEGSKA (reference sequence). The CDR3 extends over 14 amino acids.